A few counts support the clone carrying this T cell receptor beta chain. The data stem from a study of blood T cell repertoires in COVID-19. About the research overall: Samples of COVID-19 (acute and convalescent) were obtained from the United States, Italy and Spain. In each case, the material was cDNA or gDNA derived from T cells, B-cell-depleted T cells, or PBMCs.

In the authors' workflow: By means of reference gene primer amplification, nucleated cell counts were estimated. Clones were read by immunoSEQ multiplex PCR, and TCRdb kept only the in-frame ones, dropping some. The V and J calls and the clone size are those of that table, but D and trimming were determined from the DNA. The repertoire holds hundreds of thousands of clones, around 88% seen once, with approximately 1.3% in the top ten. The sequencing input was peripheral blood. This TCR was sampled from a man at least 80 years old with acute or convalescent COVID-19.

The CDR3 nucleotides are TGTGCCAGCAGCTTAGAGGGGCGCATTCTCTCTGGAAACACCATATATTTT. Translated, it gives CASSLEGRILSGNTIYF. V gene TRBV7-2 combines with J gene TRBJ1-3; weak D call: TRBD1 (5 bases). This CDR3 region has 17 residues. Germline V CDR1 and CDR2: SGHTA, FQGNSA. V lost 1 base, J lost 0 bases, and 13 bases lay in between.